One and the same sample provided the 21 T cell receptor beta chains below, sequenced in a study of identical twins. TCRdb re-called the 5' RACE reads with MiXCR, one entry per CDR3 protein. There are about 340,000 distinct CDR3 sequences in the sample; about 9% occur only once, and under 10% lies in the top ten. What was sequenced was naive T cells sorted from blood. The receptors come from a woman aged 45 to 65 in good health.

This clonotype was recorded at least ten times. The genes are TRBV12-3 or TRBV12-4 and TRBJ2-1; TRBD2 is a possible D gene (8 bases). CDR3 length equals 16 residues. V lost 8 bases and J lost 0, with 17 bases in between. In DNA, the CDR3 is TGTGCCAGCCTCGGGGGGGGACAGCCCTCCTACAATGAGCAGTTCTTC. Its translation is CASLGGGQPSYNEQFF.

Points on this clonotype: A much bigger clone sits one base away, suggesting this may be a read error. The chain uses TRBV29-1 and TRBJ1-1; 8 nucleotides match TRBD1. With 6 bases clipped from V and 6 bases from J, the junction kept 9 bases outside the gene matches. The CDR3 spans 13 residues. CDR1 SQVTM and CDR2 ANQGSEA come from the germline V gene. CDR3 region: CSVMDRVDSEAFF. The CDR3 coding sequence is TGCAGCGTGATGGACAGGGTAGACTCTGAAGCTTTCTTT.

This clonotype was seen a handful of times. The genes are TRBV13 and TRBJ1-1; TRBD1 matches at 7 bases. The germline V gene has CDR1 PRHDT and CDR2 FYEKMQ (reference sequence). J gave up 2 bases and V 2 bases, and 11 bases lay outside the gene matches. The CDR3 contains 17 residues. In nucleotides, the CDR3 is TGTGCCAGCAGCTTAATAATACGACAGGGCCGAAACACTGAAGCTTTCTTT. This codes for CASSLIIRQGRNTEAFF.

This clonotype was found many times. This chain uses TRBV9 with TRBJ2-7; D possibly corresponds to TRBD2 (5 bases). The V gene's germline CDR1 is SGDLS and CDR2 YYNGEE. The length of the CDR3 is 13 residues. The V end was cut by 4 bases, the J end by 4 bases, with 12 bases between. Here the CDR3 reads CASSPGGIYEQYF. CDR3 DNA sequence: TGTGCCAGCAGCCCAGGAGGAATATACGAGCAGTACTTC.

The V and J genes are TRBV12-3 or TRBV12-4 and TRBJ2-7; 8 bases map to TRBD1. V shed 5 bases, J shed 7 bases, and the junction held 10 bases outside the gene matches. This CDR3 comprises 14 residues. CDR3: CASSQQGGLGEQYV. The DNA of the CDR3 is TGTGCCAGCAGTCAACAGGGGGGATTGGGAGAGCAGTACGTC.

This clonotype was seen only a few times. The rearrangement uses TRBV7-9 and TRBJ2-6; 7 nucleotides line up with TRBD1. The CDR3 totals 18 residues. Looked up from germline, CDR1 is SEHNR and CDR2 is FQNEAQ (reference sequence). With 5 bases clipped from V and 1 base from J, the junction kept 11 bases outside the gene matches. CDR3 coding DNA: TGTGCCAGCAGCCTGAAGGGGGCCAGTCTTTCTGGGGCCAACGTCCTGACTTTC. Encoded protein: CASSLKGASLSGANVLTF.

This clonotype was counted at least ten times. CDR3 nucleotides: TGTGCCAGCAGCCAAGAAGGCGGCTACACCTTC. Its translation is CASSQEGGYTF. The J gene is TRBJ1-2, the V gene TRBV12-3 or TRBV12-4; D remains unclear. This CDR3 comprises 11 residues. Between the trimmed V and J ends, which lost 6 bases and 8 bases, there was a span of 10 bases.

There are a few counts of this clonotype. This rearrangement joins TRBV5-5 to TRBJ1-4; D is uncertain. Per the germline V gene, CDR1 is SGHKS and CDR2 is YYEKEE (reference sequence). The V and J ends lost 4 bases and 2 bases respectively, with 15 bases between them. CDR3 length: 16 amino acids. For the CDR3, the DNA is TGTGCCAGCAGCCAGCCAGTAGATGGGACTAATGAAAAACTGTTTTTT. Amino acid sequence: CASSQPVDGTNEKLFF.

J is TRBJ1-5 and V is TRBV5-1; TRBD1 aligns across 8 bases. Germline CDR1 SGHRS, CDR2 YFSETQ. Losses at the gene ends were 0 bases for V and 7 bases for J; bases not matched to a gene: 6. The CDR3 has 15 residues. CDR3 protein: CASSLAGDRTQPQHF. CDR3 nucleotides: TGCGCCAGCAGCTTGGCCGGGGACAGGACGCAGCCCCAGCATTTT.

The V and J genes are TRBV7-6 and TRBJ2-3, with D unclear. The CDR3 is 16 residues long. Germline CDR1 SGHVS, CDR2 FNYEAQ. The V gene lost 7 bases and the J gene lost 0 bases, with 17 bases spanning the gap. The CDR3 loop is CASTLGVESSTDTQYF. The CDR3 bases are TGTGCCAGCACCCTAGGAGTGGAGTCAAGCACAGATACGCAGTATTTT.

A few counts support this clonotype. The J gene is TRBJ2-4, the V gene TRBV12-3 or TRBV12-4; D remains unclear. The CDR3 has 12 residues. V lost 2 bases to trimming and J lost 6 bases, with 5 bases between them. As DNA, the CDR3 is TGTGCCAGCAGTTTATGGCCAAACATTCAGTACTTC. Translation gives CASSLWPNIQYF.

In this sample, this clonotype turned up a few times. The chain recombines TRBV7-6 with TRBJ2-1, with D hard to call. The CDR3 extends over 14 amino acids. Trimming removed 1 base from V and 10 bases from J, with 14 bases in between. CDR1 and CDR2 from the germline V gene are SGHVS and FNYEAQ. The CDR3 coding sequence is TGTGCCAGCAGCTTAGAAGTTGGTCGGCGGGAGCAGTTCTTC. This sequence encodes CASSLEVGRREQFF.

V is TRBV5-1 and J is TRBJ2-1; TRBD1 might be the D (6 bases). Germline V gives CDR1 SGHRS, CDR2 YFSETQ. V lost 1 base to trimming and J lost 8 bases, with 13 bases between them. The CDR3 extends over 14 amino acids. This CDR3 is CASSLRTVIDEQFF. The DNA for the CDR3 is TGCGCCAGCAGCTTGCGGACAGTAATCGATGAGCAGTTCTTC. Full variable domain (rest looked up from reference TRBV5-1 and TRBJ2-1): KAGVTQTPRYLIKTRGQQVTLSCSPISGHRSVSWYQQTPGQGLQFLFEYFSETQRNKGNFPGRFSGRQFSNSRSEMNVSTLELGDSALYLCASSLRTVIDEQFFGPGTRLTVL.

V and J are TRBV20-1 and TRBJ2-5, with 10 bases identical to TRBD1. Per germline, CDR1 DFQATT and CDR2 SNEGSKA (reference sequence). This CDR3 comprises 13 residues. The trim removed 1 base at V and 4 bases at J, leaving 0 bases unmatched. Here the CDR3 DNA reads TGCAGTGCTAGAGGGACAGGGGGAGAGACCCAGTACTTC. This gives the protein CSARGTGGETQYF.

This clonotype was counted ten times or more. The chain uses TRBV12-3 or TRBV12-4 and TRBJ1-3; 9 nucleotides align to TRBD1. After removal of 8 bases from V and 0 bases from J, the junction contained 11 bases not matched to a gene. This CDR3 has 17 residues. Here the CDR3 reads CASRDRVRGNSGNTIYF. CDR3 DNA sequence: TGTGCCAGCCGGGACAGGGTAAGAGGGAACTCTGGAAACACCATATATTTT.

This clonotype was detected only a few times. V is TRBV6-2 or TRBV6-3 and J is TRBJ2-7; D unclear. This CDR3 region has 13 residues. In germline, CDR1 is MNHEY, CDR2 SVGEGT. V was shortened by 3 bases and J by 2 bases, with 8 bases between the two germline ends. In DNA, the CDR3 is TGTGCCAGCAGTTATGACCAGCCCTACGAGCAGTACTTC. Its translation is CASSYDQPYEQYF.

There are many counts of this clonotype. The chain couples TRBV25-1 to TRBJ1-1; D is undetermined. From germline, CDR1 is MGHDK and CDR2 SYGVNS. The CDR3 totals 14 residues. V lost 1 base and J lost 4, with 10 bases in between. The CDR3 DNA reads TGTGCCAGCAGTGAATGGAAGAAGACCACTGAAGCTTTCTTT. It translates to CASSEWKKTTEAFF. Full variable domain (remainder filled in from reference TRBV25-1 and TRBJ1-1): EADIYQTPRYLVIGTGKKITLECSQTMGHDKMYWYQQDPGMELHLIHYSYGVNSTEKGDLSSESTVSRIRTEHFPLTLESARPSHTSQYLCASSEWKKTTEAFFGQGTRLTVV.

The rearrangement joins TRBV11-2 to TRBJ2-1, with D unresolved. The V end was cut by 0 bases, the J end by 6 bases, with 9 bases between. The CDR3 is 14 residues long. Looked up from germline, CDR1 is SGHAT and CDR2 is FQNNGV. CDR3 sequence (DNA): TGTGCCAGCAGCTTAGATCTGCGAGGCAATGAGCAGTTCTTC. It translates to CASSLDLRGNEQFF.

This clonotype was detected a few times. The chain has TRBV7-8 and TRBJ2-1; TRBD1 matches at 7 bases. There are 17 residues in the CDR3. Germline CDR1 SGHVS, CDR2 FQNEAQ. V gave up 5 bases and J gave up 4 bases; unmatched junction bases: 14. The CDR3 DNA is TGTGCCAGCAGCCACCATCCGGGACAGTCTACTTACAATGAGCAGTTCTTC. Its translation: CASSHHPGQSTYNEQFF.

This clonotype was observed a handful of times. The genes are TRBV13 and TRBJ2-1; perhaps TRBD2 as D (6 bases). V dropped 2 bases and J dropped 8 bases, with 13 bases sitting between them. CDR1 and CDR2 from the germline V gene are PRHDT and FYEKMQ (reference sequence). The CDR3 length is 14 residues. CDR3 sequence (DNA): TGTGCCAGCAGCTTATCGTGGGAGGTGGATGAGCAGTTCTTC. Translation: CASSLSWEVDEQFF.

J is TRBJ2-2 and V is TRBV10-3; D unresolved. In germline, CDR1 is ENHRY, CDR2 SYGVKD. This CDR3 comprises 16 residues. V dropped 5 bases and J dropped 4 bases, with 17 bases sitting between them. CDR3 amino acids: CAISKPGSASTGELFF. CDR3 DNA sequence: TGTGCCATCAGTAAACCCGGCTCCGCGAGCACCGGGGAGCTGTTTTTT.